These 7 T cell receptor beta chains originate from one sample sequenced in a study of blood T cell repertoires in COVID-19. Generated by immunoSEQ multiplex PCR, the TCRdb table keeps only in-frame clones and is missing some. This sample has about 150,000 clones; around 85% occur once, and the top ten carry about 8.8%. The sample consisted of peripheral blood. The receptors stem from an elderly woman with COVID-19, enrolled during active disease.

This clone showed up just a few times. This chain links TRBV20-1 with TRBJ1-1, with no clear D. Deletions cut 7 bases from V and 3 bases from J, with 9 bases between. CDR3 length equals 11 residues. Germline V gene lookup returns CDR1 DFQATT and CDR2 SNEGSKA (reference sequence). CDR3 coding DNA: TGCAGTGTATTCGGGGACACTGAAGCTTTCTTT. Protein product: CSVFGDTEAFF.

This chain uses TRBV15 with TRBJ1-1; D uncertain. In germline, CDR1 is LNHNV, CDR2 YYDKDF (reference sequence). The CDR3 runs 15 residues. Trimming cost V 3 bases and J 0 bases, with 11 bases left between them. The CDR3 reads CATSRPTLMNTEAFF. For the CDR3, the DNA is TGTGCCACCAGCAGGCCGACACTTATGAACACTGAAGCTTTCTTT.

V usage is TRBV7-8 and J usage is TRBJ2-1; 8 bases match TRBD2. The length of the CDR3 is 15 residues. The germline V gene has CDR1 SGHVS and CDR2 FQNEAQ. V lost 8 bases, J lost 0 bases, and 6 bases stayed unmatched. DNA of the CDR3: TGTGCCAGCGCCCCCGGGGGGGGCTCCTACAATGAGCAGTTCTTC. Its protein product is CASAPGGGSYNEQFF.

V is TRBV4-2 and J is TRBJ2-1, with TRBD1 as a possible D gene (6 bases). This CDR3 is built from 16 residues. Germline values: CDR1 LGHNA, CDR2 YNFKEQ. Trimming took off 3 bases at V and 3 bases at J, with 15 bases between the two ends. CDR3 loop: CASSHKARDNYNEQFF. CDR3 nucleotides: TGTGCCAGCAGCCATAAAGCCCGGGACAACTACAATGAGCAGTTCTTC.

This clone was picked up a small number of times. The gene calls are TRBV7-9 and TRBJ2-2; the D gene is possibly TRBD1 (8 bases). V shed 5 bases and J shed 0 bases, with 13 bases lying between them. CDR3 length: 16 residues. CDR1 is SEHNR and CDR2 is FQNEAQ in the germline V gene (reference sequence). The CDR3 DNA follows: TGTGCCAGCAGCCACAGGGGGGGCTCGAACACCGGGGAGCTGTTTTTT. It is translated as CASSHRGGSNTGELFF. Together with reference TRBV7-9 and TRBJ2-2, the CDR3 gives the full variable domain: DTGVSQNPRHKITKRGQNVTFRCDPISEHNRLYWYRQTLGQGPEFLTYFQNEAQLEKSRLLSDRFSAERPKGSFSTLEIQRTEQGDSAMYLCASSHRGGSNTGELFFGEGSRLTVL.

CDR3 nucleotides: TGTGCCAGCAGTCAGCCGTCGAACAGGGAGATGCGACAAGAGACCCAGTACTTC. Amino acids: CASSQPSNREMRQETQYF. The V gene is TRBV6-6, the J gene TRBJ2-5; D might be TRBD1 (6 bases). Germline V CDR1 and CDR2: MNHNY, SVGAGI (reference sequence). The length of the CDR3 is 18 residues. Deletions cut 5 bases from V and 2 bases from J, with 24 bases between.

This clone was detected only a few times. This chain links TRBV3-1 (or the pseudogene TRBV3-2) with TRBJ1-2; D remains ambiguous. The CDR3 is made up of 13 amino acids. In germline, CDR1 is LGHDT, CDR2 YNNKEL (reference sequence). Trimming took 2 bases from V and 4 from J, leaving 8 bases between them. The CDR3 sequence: CASSQTDFYGYTF. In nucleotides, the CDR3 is TGTGCCAGCAGCCAAACGGACTTCTATGGCTACACCTTC.